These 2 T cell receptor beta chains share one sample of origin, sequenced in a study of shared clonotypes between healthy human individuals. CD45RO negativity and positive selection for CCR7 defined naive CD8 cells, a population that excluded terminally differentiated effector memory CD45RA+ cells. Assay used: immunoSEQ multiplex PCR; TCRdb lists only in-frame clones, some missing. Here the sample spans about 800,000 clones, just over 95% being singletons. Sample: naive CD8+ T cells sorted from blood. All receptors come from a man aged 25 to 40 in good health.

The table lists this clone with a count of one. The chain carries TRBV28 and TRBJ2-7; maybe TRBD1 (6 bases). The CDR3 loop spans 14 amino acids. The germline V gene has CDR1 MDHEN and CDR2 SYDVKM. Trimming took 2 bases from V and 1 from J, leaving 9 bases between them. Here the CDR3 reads CASSLKGVSYEQYF. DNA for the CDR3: TGTGCCAGCAGTTTAAAGGGGGTGTCCTACGAGCAGTACTTC.

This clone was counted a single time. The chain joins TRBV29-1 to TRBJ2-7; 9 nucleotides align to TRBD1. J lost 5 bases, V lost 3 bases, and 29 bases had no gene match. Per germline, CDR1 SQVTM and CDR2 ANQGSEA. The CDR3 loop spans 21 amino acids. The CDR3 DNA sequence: TGCAGCGTTGAGGGCTCCACCACGGGACAGGGTTCGCCAAGCGGGCCACACGAGCAGTACTTC. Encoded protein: CSVEGSTTGQGSPSGPHEQYF.